Listed below are T cell receptor beta chains from one sample, sequenced in a study of cytomegalovirus exposure and HLA in healthy donors. Generated by immunoSEQ multiplex PCR, the TCRdb table keeps only in-frame clones and is missing some. The sample lists about 120,000 clones; 70% to 85% were seen once. Sequencing input: PBMCs. The origin of the receptors is a female donor in good health and CMV-seronegative. Each CDR3 is given with its conserved first and last residue. The order of the fields is clone size, J gene, D gene, V gene, CDR3 DNA, CDR3 protein. D genes are given only for firm matches. Some rows mark clone size as missing; the rest say once, few, many or name a class of expanded clone.

clone size: .; J gene: TRBJ2-7; D gene: TRBD2; V gene: TRBV13; CDR3 DNA: TGTGCCAGCAGCTCCGTGACTAGCGGGAGCAACGAGCAGTACTTC; CDR3 protein: CASSSVTSGSNEQYF
clone size: .; J gene: TRBJ1-3; D gene: .; V gene: TRBV9; CDR3 DNA: TGTGCCAGCAGAGGCGATCAGGGGTCTGGAAACACCATATATTTT; CDR3 protein: CASRGDQGSGNTIYF
clone size: .; J gene: TRBJ2-2; D gene: .; V gene: TRBV28; CDR3 DNA: TGTGCCAGCACCTCACAGAGGAACACCGGGGAGCTGTTTTTT; CDR3 protein: CASTSQRNTGELFF
clone size: .; J gene: TRBJ1-2; D gene: .; V gene: TRBV11-3; CDR3 DNA: TGTGCCAGCAGCTCTACGGGTGGATATGGCTACACCTTC; CDR3 protein: CASSSTGGYGYTF
clone size: .; J gene: TRBJ2-2; D gene: .; V gene: TRBV27; CDR3 DNA: TGTGCCAGCAGCCCCTGGGGAGACACCGGGGAGCTGTTTTTT; CDR3 protein: CASSPWGDTGELFF
clone size: .; J gene: TRBJ1-3; D gene: .; V gene: TRBV7-9; CDR3 DNA: TGTGCCAGCAGCTTTGACAGATCTGGAAACACCATATATTTT; CDR3 protein: CASSFDRSGNTIYF
clone size: .; J gene: TRBJ1-3; D gene: .; V gene: TRBV7-2; CDR3 DNA: TGTGCCAGCAGCTTGGCGACAGTAGGAGGAAACACCATATATTTT; CDR3 protein: CASSLATVGGNTIYF
clone size: .; J gene: TRBJ2-1; D gene: .; V gene: TRBV29-1; CDR3 DNA: TGCAGCGGAGAGACGGGCTACAATGAGCAGTTCTTC; CDR3 protein: CSGETGYNEQFF
clone size: .; J gene: TRBJ2-1; D gene: .; V gene: TRBV27; CDR3 DNA: TGTGCCAGCAGTTTATTTCCTAACCCTCATGAGCAGTTCTTC; CDR3 protein: CASSLFPNPHEQFF
clone size: .; J gene: TRBJ1-5; D gene: TRBD1; V gene: TRBV2; CDR3 DNA: TGTGCCAGCAGCCAAGACAGGGGAGGCAATCAGCCCCAGCATTTT; CDR3 protein: CASSQDRGGNQPQHF
clone size: .; J gene: TRBJ2-2; D gene: .; V gene: TRBV27; CDR3 DNA: TGTGCCAGCAGTTTATCTGGGGGGACCGGGGAGCTGTTTTTT; CDR3 protein: CASSLSGGTGELFF
clone size: .; J gene: TRBJ1-2; D gene: .; V gene: TRBV6-6; CDR3 DNA: TGTGCCAGCAGTTACGGCGGGGCTAACTATGGCTACACCTTC; CDR3 protein: CASSYGGANYGYTF
clone size: .; J gene: TRBJ2-1; D gene: .; V gene: TRBV4-3; CDR3 DNA: TGCGCCAGCAGCCAAGATGGGGACACCTACAATGAGCAGTTCTTC; CDR3 protein: CASSQDGDTYNEQFF
clone size: many; J gene: TRBJ2-7; D gene: .; V gene: TRBV6-6; CDR3 DNA: TGTGCCAGTCGGGAAACCTACGAGCAGTACTTC; CDR3 protein: CASRETYEQYF
clone size: .; J gene: TRBJ1-2; D gene: TRBD1; V gene: TRBV7-9; CDR3 DNA: TGTGCCAGCAGCTTATTCTCCCTACAGGGGGTCAACACCTTC; CDR3 protein: CASSLFSLQGVNTF
clone size: few; J gene: TRBJ2-2; D gene: TRBD1; V gene: TRBV7-9; CDR3 DNA: TGTGCCAGCAGCTCCCAGGGGACAGGGTCGGGGGAGCTGTTTTTT; CDR3 protein: CASSSQGTGSGELFF
clone size: .; J gene: TRBJ2-2; D gene: .; V gene: TRBV5-1; CDR3 DNA: TGCGCCAGCAGCTTGGAGCCCAGGTTCACCGGGGAGCTGTTTTTT; CDR3 protein: CASSLEPRFTGELFF